One T cell receptor (beta chain) is described in this entry. This sample is part of a study of blood T cell repertoires in COVID-19. Study overall: The cDNA or gDNA used as material had been derived from T cells, B-cell-depleted T cells, or PBMCs.

Using immunoSEQ multiplex PCR, the repertoire was profiled, and TCRdb retains in-frame clones only, with some absent. Of approximately 250,000 clones in the sample, 70% to 90% were seen once. The receptor's source is a woman in her 70s with COVID-19, enrolled during active disease. Sample: peripheral blood.

CDR3 nucleotide sequence: TGTGCCAGCAGCTTAGACAGGGGGTTGGGGCTTTTCTATGGCTACACCTTC. It is translated as CASSLDRGLGLFYGYTF. The chain couples TRBV7-2 to TRBJ1-2; TRBD1 matches at 8 bases. With 1 base clipped from V and 4 bases from J, the junction kept 11 bases outside the gene matches. Germline V CDR1 and CDR2: SGHTA, FQGNSA. This CDR3 is 17 amino acids long.